This is a list of T cell receptor beta chains from one sample in a study of T cells in localized non-small cell lung cancer. Profiled with immunoSEQ multiplex PCR; TCRdb holds only in-frame clones, not every one. Of 15,000 to 25,000 clones listed, about 80% were seen once; the top ten hold roughly 4.9%. Sequences were derived from peripheral blood, sampled before any cancer treatment. These receptors all stem from a man aged 35 to 70 with stage I lung adenocarcinoma. Each CDR3 is given with its conserved first and last residue. D genes are given only for firm matches. The size of a clone is reported for some rows only, either as once, few or many, or as a class for expanded clones.

>TRBJ1-6|.|TRBV11-1|.|15
CASSFGGQRNSPLHF
TGTGCCAGCAGCTTCGGAGGTCAGCGTAATTCACCCCTCCACTTT
>TRBJ1-2|.|TRBV5-4|.|16
CASSLDGSSRSYGYTF
TGTGCCAGCAGCTTGGACGGGTCAAGTAGGAGCTATGGCTACACCTTC
>TRBJ1-2|.|TRBV28|few|13
CASSFGTNYGYTF
TGTGCCAGCAGTTTCGGAACTAACTATGGCTACACCTTC
>TRBJ2-2|.|TRBV11-3|once|14
CASSSRQHTGELFF
TGTGCCAGCAGCTCAAGACAGCACACCGGGGAGCTGTTTTTT
>TRBJ2-1|.|TRBV10-2|.|12
CASSEAGAEQFF
TGCGCCAGCAGTGAAGCCGGGGCTGAGCAGTTCTTC
>TRBJ2-3|.|TRBV4-3|.|14
CASSHGDSTDTQYF
TGCGCCAGCAGCCATGGGGACAGCACAGATACGCAGTATTTT
>TRBJ2-1|.|TRBV7-3|.|15
CASSATQGKSNEQFF
TGTGCCAGCAGCGCCACCCAGGGAAAGTCCAATGAGCAGTTCTTC
>TRBJ1-1|.|TRBV28|.|14
CASSLLMGNTEAFF
TGTGCCAGCAGTTTATTAATGGGGAACACTGAAGCTTTCTTT
>TRBJ1-2|.|TRBV19|.|12
CASTPDNYGYTF
TGTGCCAGTACGCCGGATAACTATGGCTACACCTTC
>TRBJ1-2|.|TRBV6-5|.|11
CASRDLNGYTF
TGTGCCAGCCGGGACCTCAATGGCTACACCTTC
>TRBJ2-7|.|TRBV11-2|.|12
CASSSGRFEQYF
TGTGCCAGCAGCTCGGGTCGGTTCGAGCAGTACTTC
>TRBJ2-1|TRBD2|TRBV5-4|once|14
CASSLAGGPGEQFF
TGTGCCAGCAGCTTGGCGGGAGGGCCGGGTGAGCAGTTCTTC
>TRBJ1-5|.|TRBV28|.|13
CASSLAGNQPQHF
TGTGCCAGCAGTTTAGCCGGTAATCAGCCCCAGCATTTT
>TRBJ2-7|.|TRBV28|.|15
CASSLNPSSPYEQYF
TGTGCCAGCAGTTTAAACCCGTCTAGCCCCTACGAGCAGTACTTC
>TRBJ2-7|.|TRBV2|.|13
CASSETRSYEQYF
TGTGCCAGCAGTGAAACTAGGTCCTACGAGCAGTACTTC
>TRBJ1-3|.|TRBV9|few|15
CASSVGSTSGNTIYF
TGTGCCAGCAGCGTAGGCAGCACCTCTGGAAACACCATATATTTT
>TRBJ1-1|.|TRBV5-4|few|14
CASSSDLSYTEAFF
TGTGCCAGCAGCTCCGACCTATCATACACTGAAGCTTTCTTT
>TRBJ2-1|.|TRBV5-4|.|16
CASSLVTGRGTNEQFF
TGTGCCAGCAGCTTGGTGACCGGGAGAGGGACTAATGAGCAGTTCTTC
>TRBJ1-1|.|TRBV5-4|.|16
CASSLPGSGRNTEAFF
TGTGCCAGCAGCTTGCCAGGGTCCGGGAGGAACACTGAAGCTTTCTTT
>TRBJ1-2|.|TRBV7-2|.|14
CASSLGVGVYGYTF
TGTGCCAGCAGCTTAGGGGTAGGGGTCTATGGCTACACCTTC
>TRBJ1-4|.|TRBV6-1|once|14
CASSDGGVDEKLFF
TGTGCCAGCAGTGATGGGGGGGTGGATGAAAAACTGTTTTTT
>TRBJ1-5|.|TRBV30|.|14
CAWSPAHLDQPQHF
TGTGCCTGGAGTCCCGCCCATTTAGATCAGCCCCAGCATTTT
>TRBJ1-2|TRBD1|TRBV6-6|.|15
CASRGQGAGDYGYTF
TGTGCCAGCAGGGGACAGGGGGCCGGGGACTATGGCTACACCTTC
>TRBJ2-7|.|TRBV6-6|.|12
CASSVNIDEQYF
TGTGCCAGCAGTGTCAATATTGACGAGCAGTACTTC
>TRBJ2-6|.|TRBV4-2|.|17
CASSYRPSASGANVLTF
TGTGCCAGCAGCTACCGACCTTCAGCCTCTGGGGCCAACGTCCTGACTTTC
>TRBJ2-5|.|TRBV5-4|.|14
CASSFNREQETQYF
TGTGCCAGCAGCTTCAACAGGGAGCAAGAGACCCAGTACTTC
>TRBJ2-5|TRBD2|TRBV2|.|16
CASSAVRASGQETQYF
TGTGCCAGCAGCGCGGTTAGGGCTAGCGGACAAGAGACCCAGTACTTC
>TRBJ2-7|TRBD2|TRBV10-1|.|13
CASSSGLASEQYF
TGCGCCAGCAGCTCTGGACTAGCGAGTGAGCAGTACTTC
>TRBJ1-2|.|TRBV10-1|.|12
CASSAGVGGYTF
TGCGCCAGCAGCGCAGGGGTCGGCGGCTACACCTTC
>TRBJ2-5|.|TRBV28|.|13
CASRTGVQETQYF
TGTGCCAGCAGAACAGGAGTCCAAGAGACCCAGTACTTC
>TRBJ2-7|TRBD2|TRBV5-1|once|15
CASSLRTSGYYEQYF
TGCGCCAGCAGCTTACGGACTAGCGGGTATTACGAGCAGTACTTC
>TRBJ1-4|.|TRBV5-1|.|15
CASSTGRTTNEKLFF
TGCGCCAGCAGTACGGGACGGACAACTAATGAAAAACTGTTTTTT
>TRBJ1-2|TRBD1|TRBV25-1|few|17
CASSAGRIDRANYGYTF
TGTGCCAGCAGTGCCGGGAGGATCGACAGGGCTAACTATGGCTACACCTTC
>TRBJ2-5|.|TRBV7-7|.|16
CASSPLGGASQETQYF
TGTGCTAGCAGCCCCCTCGGCGGGGCTTCGCAAGAGACCCAGTACTTC
>TRBJ1-1|TRBD1|TRBV5-1|.|14
CASSVGTGGTEAFF
TGCGCCAGCAGCGTCGGGACAGGGGGCACTGAAGCTTTCTTT
>TRBJ1-1|.|TRBV7-3|.|12
CASSPGGPEAFF
TGTGCCAGCAGCCCTGGCGGCCCCGAAGCTTTCTTT
>TRBJ1-1|.|TRBV7-9|.|16
CASSFGVTGRIGGAFF
TGTGCCAGCAGCTTCGGCGTAACAGGGAGGATTGGCGGAGCTTTCTTT
>TRBJ2-7|TRBD1|TRBV10-3|.|15
CAISATTGADYEQYF
TGTGCCATCAGTGCGACTACAGGGGCTGACTACGAGCAGTACTTC
>TRBJ2-2|.|TRBV4-3|.|13
CASSGGNTGELFF
TGCGCCAGCAGTGGAGGTAACACCGGGGAGCTGTTTTTT
>TRBJ2-1|TRBD1|TRBV5-1|.|14
CASSFGTDYNEQFF
TGCGCCAGCAGCTTCGGGACAGACTACAATGAGCAGTTCTTC
>TRBJ2-2|.|TRBV5-4|.|14
CASSRVGYTGELFF
TGTGCCAGCAGCAGGGTAGGGTACACCGGGGAGCTGTTTTTT
>TRBJ2-3|TRBD2|TRBV11-2|.|15
CASSHLAGGVDTQYF
TGTGCCAGCAGCCACCTTGCGGGGGGCGTAGATACGCAGTATTTT
>TRBJ2-3|.|TRBV10-3|.|15
CAISETPASTDTQYF
TGTGCCATCAGTGAGACCCCAGCTAGCACAGATACGCAGTATTTT
>TRBJ2-5|.|TRBV28|once|13
CATDTSSQETQYF
TGTGCCACCGACACTAGTTCACAAGAGACCCAGTACTTC
>TRBJ1-1|.|TRBV4-3|.|14
CASSPLGGQTEAFF
TGCGCCAGCAGCCCTCTCGGGGGGCAGACTGAAGCTTTCTTT
>TRBJ2-6|TRBD1|TRBV5-1|.|19
CASSLQGTAKSSGANVLTF
TGCGCCAGCAGCTTGCAGGGGACAGCTAAAAGCTCTGGGGCCAACGTCCTGACTTTC
>TRBJ2-7|TRBD2|TRBV28|.|12
CASGGSPYEQYF
TGTGCCAGCGGCGGGAGCCCCTACGAGCAGTACTTC
>TRBJ2-7|.|TRBV28|.|14
CASRPGAFTYEQYF
TGTGCCAGCAGACCGGGAGCCTTTACCTACGAGCAGTACTTC
>TRBJ1-2|.|TRBV6-1|.|15
CASSSEGRGIRGYTF
TGTGCCAGCAGTTCCGAGGGCAGGGGAATTCGTGGCTACACCTTC
>TRBJ2-7|.|TRBV11-2|.|12
CASSLEGHEQYF
TGTGCCAGCAGCTTAGAGGGACACGAGCAGTACTTC
>TRBJ2-7|.|TRBV6-6|.|12
CASSRFGDEQYF
TGTGCCAGCAGCCGATTTGGCGACGAGCAGTACTTC
>TRBJ1-2|.|TRBV27|.|14
CASSLNPGRYGYTF
TGTGCCAGCAGTTTAAATCCAGGGCGCTATGGCTACACCTTC
>TRBJ2-1|TRBD2|TRBV4-1|.|16
CASSYHFSGSYNEQFF
TGCGCCAGCAGCTACCACTTTAGCGGGAGTTACAATGAGCAGTTCTTC
>TRBJ2-3|.|TRBV7-2|.|11
CASSLFDTQYF
TGTGCCAGCAGCTTATTCGATACGCAGTATTTT
>TRBJ2-1|.|TRBV7-2|.|13
CASSSPKFGEQFF
TGTGCCAGCAGCTCCCCCAAGTTTGGTGAGCAGTTCTTC
>TRBJ2-2|.|TRBV30|.|15
CAWAISNQHTGELFF
TGTGCCTGGGCTATCAGTAATCAGCACACCGGGGAGCTGTTTTTT
>TRBJ2-1|TRBD2|TRBV5-1|.|15
CASSYLAGADNEQFF
TGCGCCAGCAGCTACCTAGCGGGGGCCGACAATGAGCAGTTCTTC